This is a list of T cell receptor beta chains from one sample in a study of response to subunit inactivated influenza vaccine. MiXCR was run by TCRdb on the RT-PCR reads, yielding one entry per CDR3 protein. The repertoire has hundreds of thousands of distinct CDR3 sequences, around 13% of them found once; the top ten carry about an eighth. Sequenced here: PBMCs from blood, sampled about 40 days after vaccination. The receptors come from a man aged 50-59 years who received an inactivated influenza vaccine. CDR3s include the opening cysteine and the closing phenylalanine or tryptophan. D genes are given only for firm matches. Size values are once, few and many counts, or a class for expanded clones, and some rows have none.

>NA|TRBJ2-7|TRBV20-1|NA
TGCAGTGCTAGAGATTTACAAGGCCACGAGCAGTACTTC
CSARDLQGHEQYF
>NA|TRBJ1-4|TRBV6-5|NA
TGTGCCAGCAGGGACTCCGGGGTCGGAGATGAAAAACTGTTTTTT
CASRDSGVGDEKLFF
>few|TRBJ2-2|TRBV29-1|NA
TGCAGCGTTGAACTCCGGGGTAGGGACGGGGAGCTGTTTTTT
CSVELRGRDGELFF
>NA|TRBJ2-4|TRBV7-9|NA
TGTGCCAGCAGCTTAGCCGAGGGGGGCATTCAGTACTTC
CASSLAEGGIQYF
>NA|TRBJ2-7|TRBV27|TRBD1
TGTGCCAGCACGGACAGGGCAGGTTACGAGCAGTACTTC
CASTDRAGYEQYF
>many|TRBJ2-2|TRBV20-1|NA
TGCAGTGCTAGAAGATCCCTTAACACCGGGGAGCTGTTTTTT
CSARRSLNTGELFF
>NA|TRBJ2-7|TRBV20-1|TRBD1
TGCAGTGCTAGAGAGATGGGACAGGGGACCTACGAGCAGTACTTC
CSAREMGQGTYEQYF
>NA|TRBJ1-2|TRBV4-1|NA
TGCGCCAGCAGCCAAGATAATGGCAGCCCCTACTATGGCTACACCTTC
CASSQDNGSPYYGYTF
>few|TRBJ2-2|TRBV20-1|TRBD1
TGCAGTGCTAGAAAAAATTTCCAGGGGGACACCGGGGAGCTGTTTTTT
CSARKNFQGDTGELFF
>NA|TRBJ2-5|TRBV7-2|TRBD2
TGTGCCAGCAGCTTAGCGGAGACTAGCGGGGGTGCAGAGACCCAGTACTTC
CASSLAETSGGAETQYF
>many|TRBJ1-1|TRBV28|NA
TGTGCCAGCAGGGGAGGGGGGACTGAAGCTTTCTTT
CASRGGGTEAFF
>few|TRBJ2-3|TRBV28|TRBD2
TGTGCCAGCAGCCCTAGCGGGAGGGCGGCAGATACGCAGTATTTT
CASSPSGRAADTQYF
>many|TRBJ2-1|TRBV27|NA
TGTGCCAGCAGAGAAGGGTACAATGAGCAGTTCTTC
CASREGYNEQFF
>NA|TRBJ2-1|TRBV15|TRBD1
TGTGCCACCGGGCAGAGGGGACAGGGTAACTACAATGAGCAGTTCTTC
CATGQRGQGNYNEQFF
>few|TRBJ2-1|TRBV2|TRBD2
TGTGCCAGCAGTTACGGGCTAGCGGGGGGAAGGAGCTCCTACAATGAGCAGTTCTTC
CASSYGLAGGRSSYNEQFF
>few|TRBJ1-1|TRBV4-1|NA
TGCGCCAGCAGCCAAGATGGCGTCAGTACTGAAGCTTTCTTT
CASSQDGVSTEAFF
>once|TRBJ2-1|TRBV7-9|TRBD2
TGTGCCAGCAGCCTAACTCGCGGGGGGACACACGGTGAGCAGTTCTTC
CASSLTRGGTHGEQFF
>few|TRBJ1-6|TRBV28|NA
TGTGCCAGCAGTCCCATGGGAGGGGCGATGGATTCACCCCTCCACTTT
CASSPMGGAMDSPLHF
>many|TRBJ2-1|TRBV5-6|NA
TGTGCCAGCAGCCTAGTAGCGGAGCAGTTCTTC
CASSLVAEQFF
>few|TRBJ2-3|TRBV20-1|NA
TGCAGTGCTAGACCGATCTCAGATACGCAGTATTTT
CSARPISDTQYF
>few|TRBJ2-3|TRBV7-2|TRBD2
TGTGCCAGCAGCTTAGCTAGCGGGGGTGCGGGGAGAGATACGCAGTATTTT
CASSLASGGAGRDTQYF
>NA|TRBJ2-3|TRBV6-1|TRBD2
TGTGCCAGCACCTCCCTCGGCGGGAGTACAGATACGCAGTATTTT
CASTSLGGSTDTQYF
>few|TRBJ2-6|TRBV6-2/TRBV6-3|TRBD1
TGTGCCAGCAGTCTTAAGGACAGGGCTGGGGCCAACGTCCTGACTTTC
CASSLKDRAGANVLTF
>NA|TRBJ2-2|TRBV12-3/TRBV12-4|TRBD2
TGTGCCAGCGGGCGGGGGGGGAGCGGCCCCGGGGAGCTGTTTTTT
CASGRGGSGPGELFF
>NA|TRBJ2-5|TRBV10-3|NA
TGTGCCAACCACTGGTTCGGACAGCTCAGGGAGACCCAGTACTTC
CANHWFGQLRETQYF
>many|TRBJ2-1|TRBV10-3|NA
TGTGCCATCAGTGATCCCGGGACCCCGACAGGCGATGAGCAGTTCTTC
CAISDPGTPTGDEQFF
>few|TRBJ1-1|TRBV20-1|NA
TGCAGTGCCCGGCCCGTCACTGGCACTGAAGCTTTCTTT
CSARPVTGTEAFF
>NA|TRBJ2-1|TRBV9|TRBD2
TGTGCCAGCAGCGTCAGCGGGATTTCCTACAATGAGCAGTTCTTC
CASSVSGISYNEQFF
>few|TRBJ2-7|TRBV19|NA
TGTGCCAGTAGTATGGATGGGCAGGGGTACGAGCAGTACTTC
CASSMDGQGYEQYF